This T cell receptor (beta chain) was sequenced during a study of blood T cell repertoires in COVID-19. The authors' processing: Scientists estimated how many nucleated cells there were by amplifying reference gene primers. Sequenced by immunoSEQ multiplex PCR; TCRdb stores in-frame clones only, minus some. D and trimming were read from the DNA, whereas the V and J calls and clone size are those reported in that table. The table records 120,000 to 150,000 clones, roughly 80% of them present only once. This clone was counted once. Trimming cost V 7 bases and J 5 bases, with 12 bases left between them. The CDR3 has 14 amino acids. The germline CDR1 and CDR2 sequences are MNHEY and SVGAGI.

The TCR originated in a man aged 45-60 years with acute or convalescent COVID-19. The chain combines TRBV6-5 with TRBJ1-6; D not resolved. Sequencing was carried out using peripheral blood. CDR3 protein: CASMTRRDNSPLHF. Here the CDR3 DNA reads TGTGCCAGCATGACCCGGAGGGATAATTCACCCCTCCACTTT.